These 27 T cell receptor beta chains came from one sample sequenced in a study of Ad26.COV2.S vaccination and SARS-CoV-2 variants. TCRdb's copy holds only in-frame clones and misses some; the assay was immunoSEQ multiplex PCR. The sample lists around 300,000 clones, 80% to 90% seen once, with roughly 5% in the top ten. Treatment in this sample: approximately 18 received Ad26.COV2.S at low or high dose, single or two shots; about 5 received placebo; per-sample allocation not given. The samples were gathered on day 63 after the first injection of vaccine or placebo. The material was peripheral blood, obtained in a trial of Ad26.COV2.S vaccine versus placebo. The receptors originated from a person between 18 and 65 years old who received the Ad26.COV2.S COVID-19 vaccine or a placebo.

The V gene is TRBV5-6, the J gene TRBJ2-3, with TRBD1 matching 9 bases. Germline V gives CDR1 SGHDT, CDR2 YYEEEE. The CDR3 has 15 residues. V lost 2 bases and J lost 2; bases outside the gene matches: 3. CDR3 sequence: CASSFGTGITDTQYF. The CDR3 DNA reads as TGTGCCAGCAGCTTTGGGACAGGGATCACAGATACGCAGTATTTT.

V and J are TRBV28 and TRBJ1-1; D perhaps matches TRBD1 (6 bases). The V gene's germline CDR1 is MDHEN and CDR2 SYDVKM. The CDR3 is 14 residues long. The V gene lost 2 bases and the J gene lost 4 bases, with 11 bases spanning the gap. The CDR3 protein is CASSLAGEGTEAFF. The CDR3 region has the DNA TGTGCCAGCAGTTTAGCAGGGGAGGGCACTGAAGCTTTCTTT.

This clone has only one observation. The CDR3 region has the DNA TGTGCCACCAGCAGTGATGGGACAGGGTCTGGCTACACCTTC. Its translation is CATSSDGTGSGYTF. The chain is built from TRBV15 and TRBJ1-2; 9 bases are a match to TRBD1. This CDR3 is 14 amino acids long. CDR1 LNHNV and CDR2 YYDKDF come from the germline V gene (reference sequence). Trimming cost V 3 bases and J 7 bases; bases outside gene matches: 6.

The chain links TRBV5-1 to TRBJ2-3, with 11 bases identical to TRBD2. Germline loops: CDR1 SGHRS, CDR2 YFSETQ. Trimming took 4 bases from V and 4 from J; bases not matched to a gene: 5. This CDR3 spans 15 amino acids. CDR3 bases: TGCGCCAGCAGCGAACTAGCGGGAGTTGCAGATACGCAGTATTTT. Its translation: CASSELAGVADTQYF.

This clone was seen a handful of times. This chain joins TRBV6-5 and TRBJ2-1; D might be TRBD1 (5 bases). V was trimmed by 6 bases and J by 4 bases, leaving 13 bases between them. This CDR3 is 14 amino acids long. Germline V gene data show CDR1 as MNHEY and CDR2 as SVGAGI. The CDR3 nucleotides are TGTGCCAGCAGCGACGTAGGGGTTTACAATGAGCAGTTCTTC. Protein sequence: CASSDVGVYNEQFF.

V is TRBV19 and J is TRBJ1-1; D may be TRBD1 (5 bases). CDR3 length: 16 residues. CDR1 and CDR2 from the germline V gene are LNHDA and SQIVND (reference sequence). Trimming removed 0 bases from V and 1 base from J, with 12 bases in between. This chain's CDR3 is CASSIESLQENTEAFF. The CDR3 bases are TGTGCCAGTAGTATAGAGAGCTTACAGGAGAACACTGAAGCTTTCTTT.

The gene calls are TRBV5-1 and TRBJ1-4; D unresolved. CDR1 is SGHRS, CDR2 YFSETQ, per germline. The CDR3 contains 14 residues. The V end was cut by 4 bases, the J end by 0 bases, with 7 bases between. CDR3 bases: TGCGCCAGCAGCCCAGAGGCAACTAATGAAAAACTGTTTTTT. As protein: CASSPEATNEKLFF. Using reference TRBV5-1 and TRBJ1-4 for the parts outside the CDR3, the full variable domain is KAGVTQTPRYLIKTRGQQVTLSCSPISGHRSVSWYQQTPGQGLQFLFEYFSETQRNKGNFPGRFSGRQFSNSRSEMNVSTLELGDSALYLCASSPEATNEKLFFGSGTQLSVL.

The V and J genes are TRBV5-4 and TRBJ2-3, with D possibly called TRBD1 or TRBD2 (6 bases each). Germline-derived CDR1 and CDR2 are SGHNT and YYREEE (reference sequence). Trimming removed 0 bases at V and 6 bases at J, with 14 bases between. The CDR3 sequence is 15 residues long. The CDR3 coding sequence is TGTGCCAGCAGCTTGGAGTCGGGGGCGGGGGATACGCAGTATTTT. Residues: CASSLESGAGDTQYF. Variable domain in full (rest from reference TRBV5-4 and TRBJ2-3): ETGVTQSPTHLIKTRGQQVTLRCSSQSGHNTVSWYQQALGQGPQFIFQYYREEENGRGNFPPRFSGLQFPNYSSELNVNALELDDSALYLCASSLESGAGDTQYFGPGTRLTVL.

CDR3 in amino acids: CASSQGRASVQYNEQFF. In DNA, the CDR3 is TGCGCCAGCAGTCAGGGCAGGGCTAGCGTACAGTACAATGAGCAGTTCTTC. The chain joins TRBV23-1 to TRBJ2-1; maybe TRBD2 (6 bases). TRBV23-1 has ORF status, its function being uncertain. CDR3 length: 17 amino acids. V was shortened by 3 bases and J by 4 bases, with 19 bases between the two germline ends.

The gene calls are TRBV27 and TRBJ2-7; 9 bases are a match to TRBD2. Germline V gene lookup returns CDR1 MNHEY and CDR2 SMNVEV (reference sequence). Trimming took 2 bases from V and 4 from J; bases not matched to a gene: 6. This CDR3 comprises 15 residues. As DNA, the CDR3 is TGTGCCAGCAGTTTAGGGCTAGCGGGGCTATACGAGCAGTACTTC. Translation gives CASSLGLAGLYEQYF.

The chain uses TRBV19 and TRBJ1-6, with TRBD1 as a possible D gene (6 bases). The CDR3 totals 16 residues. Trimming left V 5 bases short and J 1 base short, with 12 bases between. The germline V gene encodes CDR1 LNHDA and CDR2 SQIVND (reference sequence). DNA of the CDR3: TGTGCCAGTAGTGTTGGGGGGGCTTCCTATAATTCACCCCTCCACTTT. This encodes CASSVGGASYNSPLHF.

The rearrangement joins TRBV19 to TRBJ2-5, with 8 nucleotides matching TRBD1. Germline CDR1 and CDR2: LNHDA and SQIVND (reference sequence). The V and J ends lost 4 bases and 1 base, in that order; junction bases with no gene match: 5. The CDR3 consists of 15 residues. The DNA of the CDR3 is TGTGCCAGTAGTAAGGGACAGGCTAGCCAAGAGACCCAGTACTTC. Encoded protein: CASSKGQASQETQYF.

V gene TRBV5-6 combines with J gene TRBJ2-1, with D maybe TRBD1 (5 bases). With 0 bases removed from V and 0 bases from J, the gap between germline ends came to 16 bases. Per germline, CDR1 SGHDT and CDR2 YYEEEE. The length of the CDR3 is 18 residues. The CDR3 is CASSLGQGWVSSYNEQFF. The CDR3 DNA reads TGTGCCAGCAGCTTGGGCCAGGGCTGGGTCAGCTCCTACAATGAGCAGTTCTTC.

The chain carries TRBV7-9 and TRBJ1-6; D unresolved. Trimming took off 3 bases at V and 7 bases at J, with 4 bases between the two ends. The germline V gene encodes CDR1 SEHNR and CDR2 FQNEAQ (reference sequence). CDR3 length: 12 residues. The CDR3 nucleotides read TGTGCCAGCAGCTTCGAGAATTCACCCCTCCACTTT. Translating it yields CASSFENSPLHF.

The CDR3 nucleotides are TGTGCCAGCAGCGTAGTTGGACAGGGAAATTCACCCCTCCACTTT. Residues: CASSVVGQGNSPLHF. V is TRBV9 and J is TRBJ1-6; 8 bases map to TRBD1. V shed 0 bases and J 7 bases; nucleotides not matched to a gene: 3. The CDR3 spans 15 residues. Germline assignment: CDR1 SGDLS and CDR2 YYNGEE.

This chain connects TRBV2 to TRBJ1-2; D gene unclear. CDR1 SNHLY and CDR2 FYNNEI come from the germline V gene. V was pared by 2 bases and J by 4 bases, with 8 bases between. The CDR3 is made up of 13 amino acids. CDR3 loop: CASSESRTYGYTF. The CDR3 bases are TGTGCCAGCAGTGAATCCAGAACCTATGGCTACACCTTC.

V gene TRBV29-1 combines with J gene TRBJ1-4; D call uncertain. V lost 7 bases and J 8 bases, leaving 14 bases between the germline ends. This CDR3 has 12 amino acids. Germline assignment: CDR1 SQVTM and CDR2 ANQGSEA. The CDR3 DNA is TGCAGCGCACAACTTCGCGGCGAAAAACTGTTTTTT. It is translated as CSAQLRGEKLFF.

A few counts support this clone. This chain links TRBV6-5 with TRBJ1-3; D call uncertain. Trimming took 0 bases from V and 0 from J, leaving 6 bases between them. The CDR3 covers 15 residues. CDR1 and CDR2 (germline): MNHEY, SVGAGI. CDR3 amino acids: CASSYSQTSGNTIYF. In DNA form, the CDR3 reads TGTGCCAGCAGTTACTCACAGACCTCTGGAAACACCATATATTTT.

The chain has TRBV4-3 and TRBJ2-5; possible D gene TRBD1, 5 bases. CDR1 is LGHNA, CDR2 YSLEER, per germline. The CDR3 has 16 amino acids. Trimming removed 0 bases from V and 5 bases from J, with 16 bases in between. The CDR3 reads CASSQDWGDGRETQYF. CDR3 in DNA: TGCGCCAGCAGCCAAGATTGGGGCGACGGAAGGGAGACCCAGTACTTC.

The CDR3 nucleotides read TGTGCCAGCACCACACCCGGGACGGGAGCCAAAAACATTCAGTACTTC. It encodes CASTTPGTGAKNIQYF. The chain is built from TRBV28 and TRBJ2-4, with D perhaps given as TRBD1 or TRBD2 (5 bases each). The germline V and J ends were trimmed by 7 bases and 0 bases, with 16 bases remaining between them. In germline, CDR1 is MDHEN, CDR2 SYDVKM. The CDR3 has 16 amino acids.

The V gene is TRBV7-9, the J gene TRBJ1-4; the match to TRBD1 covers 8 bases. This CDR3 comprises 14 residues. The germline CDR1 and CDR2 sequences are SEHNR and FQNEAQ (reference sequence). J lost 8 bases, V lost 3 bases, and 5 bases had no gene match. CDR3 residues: CASSLTGEEEKLFF. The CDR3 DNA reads TGTGCCAGCAGCTTGACAGGGGAAGAAGAAAAACTGTTTTTT.

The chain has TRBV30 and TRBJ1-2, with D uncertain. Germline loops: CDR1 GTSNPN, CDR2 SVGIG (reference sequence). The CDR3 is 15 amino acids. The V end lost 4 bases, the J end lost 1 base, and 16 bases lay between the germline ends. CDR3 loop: CAWNLLEKGNYGYTF. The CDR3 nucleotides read TGTGCCTGGAATCTCCTGGAGAAGGGTAACTATGGCTACACCTTC.

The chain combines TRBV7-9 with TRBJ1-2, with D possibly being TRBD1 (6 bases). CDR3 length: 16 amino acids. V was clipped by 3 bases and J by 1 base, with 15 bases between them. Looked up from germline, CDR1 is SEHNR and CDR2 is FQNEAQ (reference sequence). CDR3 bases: TGTGCCAGCAGCTTCTCCATGACAGGCGTTAACTATGGCTACACCTTC. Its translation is CASSFSMTGVNYGYTF.

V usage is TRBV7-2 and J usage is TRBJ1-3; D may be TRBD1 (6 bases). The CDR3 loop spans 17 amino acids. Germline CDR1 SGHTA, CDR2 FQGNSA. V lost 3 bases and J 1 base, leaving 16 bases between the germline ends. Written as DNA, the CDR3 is TGTGCCAGCAGCTTTTCCGGACAGAGGTTTTCTGGAAACACCATATATTTT. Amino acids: CASSFSGQRFSGNTIYF.

As DNA, the CDR3 is TGTGCCAGCAGCCAAGATGGGCAGGGCGCAGATACGCAGTATTTT. Protein sequence: CASSQDGQGADTQYF. The rearrangement links TRBV14 to TRBJ2-3, with D maybe TRBD1 (5 bases). The V end lost 0 bases, the J end lost 4 bases, and 11 bases lay between the germline ends. This CDR3 contains 15 residues. CDR1 is SGHDN, CDR2 FVKESK, per germline.

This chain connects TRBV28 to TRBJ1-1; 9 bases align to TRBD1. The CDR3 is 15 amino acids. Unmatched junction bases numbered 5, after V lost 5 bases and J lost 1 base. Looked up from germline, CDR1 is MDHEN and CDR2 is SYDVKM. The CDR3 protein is CASSMPQGANTEAFF. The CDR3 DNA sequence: TGTGCCAGCAGTATGCCACAGGGGGCGAACACTGAAGCTTTCTTT.

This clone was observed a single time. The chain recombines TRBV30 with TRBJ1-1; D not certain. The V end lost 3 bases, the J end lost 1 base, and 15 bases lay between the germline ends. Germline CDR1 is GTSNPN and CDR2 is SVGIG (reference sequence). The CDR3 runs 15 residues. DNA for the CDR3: TGTGCCTGGAGGGGTGACCTAGGGAAGAACACTGAAGCTTTCTTT. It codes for CAWRGDLGKNTEAFF.